This TCR beta chain was sequenced in a study of identical twins (dated by TCRdb to 2015 to 2016). As for the study more broadly: To test whether fetal clonotypes persist, the study used deep sequencing on TCR alpha and beta repertoires from monozygotic twins, unrelated adults of various ages, and cord blood. To rule out contamination, replicate twin experiments were performed at different times with different library preparation protocols. Here is what the overall study found, with its caveats: Abundant cord blood beta clonotypes carried fewer insertions; young adult naive repertoires showed a weaker similar trend, while memory repertoires showed none. Zero-insertion analyses could be partly confounded by invariant T cells such as MAIT and iNKT, though diverse VJ usage argued against such confounding for most clonotypes. Out-of-frame TCR alpha sequences shared between twins showed an excess of low generation-probability sequences compared with coincidental sharing between unrelated individuals. In monozygotic twins, recombination models systematically underestimated out-of-frame TCR alpha sharing, but the models matched the sharing seen between unrelated individuals. A weaker excess of twin sharing was found in beta out-of-frame sequences because the signal-to-noise ratio was lowered by fewer shared sequences. Conclusions relied on cross-sectional statistical analysis, since the same donors could not be followed over many years.

All donors were healthy Caucasians. Receptor libraries were prepared by 5' RACE. TCRdb names Illumina HiSeq 2000 as the instrument used. A universal primer binding site was added through template switching, and the final cDNA carried a unique molecular identifier so that TCR cDNA molecules could be counted accurately. First-strand cDNA for TCR alpha and beta chains was synthesized from specific primers in the conserved constant-segment region. To control for contamination, every cDNA library carried two barcodes: a SMART-Mk sample barcode plus Illumina barcodes. Two successive PCR steps introduced TruSeq adapter sequences along with Illumina sample barcodes. The Illumina HiSeq platform was used with custom primers to sequence TCR alpha and beta cDNA libraries. Per the source publication's procedure: MiGEC processed the raw reads to extract unique molecular identifiers, while MiXCR was used to determine the CDR3 positions. Recombination models were inferred per individual with the repgenHMM and IGoR tools using an EM algorithm. The tcR package in R was used for shared clonotype analysis, with sharing normalized by the product of cloneset sizes. To study raw recombination free of thymic and clonal selection effects, out-of-frame nonproductive sequences were analyzed. TCRdb reprocessed the public reads (quality trimming at Q25 with fastp, clone calling with MiXCR) and kept in-frame beta chains. Each entry is one CDR3 protein sequence, shown with its most common DNA and genes. TCRdb's processing, not the authors', yielded these V and J calls. This sample gives 1.5 million to 2 million distinct CDR3 sequences in total; about 31% of them show up just once. Of the sample, about 0.25% is held by the ten largest clones.

As regards this clonotype: Which antigen it targets is not known. No much larger clonotype is one base removed from it; base qualities were not supplied.

V sheds 3 bases and J sheds 2 bases, leaving 8 bases between their ends. Reading the germline V gene gives CDR1 MDHEN and CDR2 SYDVKM. The CDR3 runs 15 amino acids, cysteine and phenylalanine included. Only the CDR3 DNA is retained, 45 bases long and in frame from the first base. The sequence derives from a newborn girl in good health. The chain joins TRBV28 to TRBJ2-6; a tentative D match to TRBD1 spans 5 bases. Sequencing was carried out using cord blood. The CDR3 corresponds to CASSLTATGANVLTF. The DNA sequence is given as TGTGCCAGCAGTTTGACAGCCACTGGGGCCAACGTCCTGACTTTC. Where the CDR3 stops, the reference TRBV28 and TRBJ2-6 genes take over; the full variable domain is DVKVTQSSRYLVKRTGEKVFLECVQDMDHENMFWYRQDPGLGLRLIYFSYDVKMKEKGDIPEGYSVSREKKERFSLILESASTNQTSMYLCASSLTATGANVLTFGAGSRLTVL.